Shown below are 7 T cell receptor beta chains from a single sample sequenced in a study of blood T cells in healthy people across ages (dated by TCRdb to 2013 to 2016). The library was made by 5' RACE. This sample was sequenced with an Illumina HiSeq 2500. A second about 7 to 11 cycle PCR used a sample-barcoded 5' primer and a J-beta primer mix. TCRdb applied fastp at Q25 and MiXCR to the public reads, then kept only in-frame beta chains. A single entry per CDR3 protein holds the most common genes and DNA from its merged rows. The sample table holds hundreds of thousands of distinct CDR3 sequences, of which around 62% were seen once. Together, the top ten hold around 30% of the sample. The sample consisted of blood. The receptors derive from a young man in good health.

This clonotype appeared a few times. Possible read error: a much larger clone is one base away. The chain recombines TRBV7-9 with TRBJ2-7; 7 positions match TRBD1. Germline V gene data show CDR1 as SEHNR and CDR2 as FQNEAQ (reference sequence). CDR3 length equals 13 residues. Losses at the gene ends were 4 bases for V and 2 bases for J; bases not matched to a gene: 2. The CDR3 DNA follows: TGTGCCAGCAGCTGGGGACAGCCCTACGAGCAGTACTTC. It codes for CASSWGQPYEQYF.

The chain couples TRBV24-1 to TRBJ2-5, with TRBD1 as a possible D gene (6 bases). The CDR3 length is 13 residues. The germline CDR1 and CDR2 sequences are KGHDR and SFDVKD. Between the trimmed V and J ends, which lost 4 bases and 9 bases, there was a span of 14 bases. The CDR3 region is CATSEPQGSAQYF. The CDR3 nucleotides are TGTGCCACCAGTGAGCCACAGGGCAGCGCCCAGTACTTC.

There are a few counts of this clonotype. V is TRBV27 and J is TRBJ1-1, with D hard to call. V lost 6 bases, J lost 0 bases, and 8 bases lay in between. The germline V gene encodes CDR1 MNHEY and CDR2 SMNVEV (reference sequence). The length of the CDR3 is 13 residues. The CDR3 DNA reads TGTGCCAGCAGCGATCGTCTGAACACTGAAGCTTTCTTT. Protein product: CASSDRLNTEAFF.

In this sample, this clonotype turned up a few times. The chain carries TRBV25-1 and TRBJ1-2, with a tentative D call TRBD1 (5 bases). The V gene lost 10 bases and the J gene lost 10 bases, with 19 bases spanning the gap. Per the germline V gene, CDR1 is MGHDK and CDR2 is SYGVNS. The length of the CDR3 is 12 residues. The CDR3 coding sequence is TGTGCCACCCTTGGGGGACCTAGGGACTACACCTTC. Encoded protein: CATLGGPRDYTF.

The chain employs TRBV30 and TRBJ2-6, with D possibly being TRBD2 (5 bases). V was shortened by 2 bases and J by 4 bases, with 12 bases between the two germline ends. The length of the CDR3 is 15 residues. Germline V lookup: CDR1 GTSNPN, CDR2 SVGIG (reference sequence). CDR3 sequence: CAWSYGMFGANVLTF. DNA for the CDR3: TGTGCCTGGAGTTACGGGATGTTCGGGGCCAACGTCCTGACTTTC.

The V call is TRBV27, the J call TRBJ2-7; possibly TRBD2 for D (7 bases). With the DNA end fitting TRBJ2-5 better, the J assignment may be wrong. CDR3 size: 15 residues. Germline loops: CDR1 MNHEY, CDR2 SMNVEV (reference sequence). DNA for the CDR3: TGTGCCAGCAGTCTACACGCCGGGGGGCTAGAGACCCAGTACTTC. Translated, it gives CASSLHAGGLETQYF.

This clonotype occurred a few times. The CDR3 protein is CASSPMGRSEQYF. CDR3 in DNA: TGCGCCAGCAGCCCGATGGGGAGGTCCGAGCAGTACTTC. The V call is TRBV5-1, the J call TRBJ2-4, with D tentatively TRBD2 (6 bases). TRBJ2-7 explains the end of the DNA better; the J call may be wrong. CDR1 and CDR2 from the germline V gene are SGHRS and YFSETQ. The CDR3 loop spans 13 amino acids.